A single sample gave rise to the 17 T cell receptor beta chains below, sequenced in a study of blood T cell repertoires in COVID-19. Clones were sequenced by immunoSEQ multiplex PCR, and TCRdb holds only the in-frame ones, with some missing. The sample has about 70,000 clones, around 90% seen once. Sequencing was done on a sample of peripheral blood. These TCRs come from a human donor in a cohort sampled during active COVID-19.

As regards this clone: The same CDR3 also results from other DNA sequences found in this sample. The CDR3 here is CASSFRGTDTQYF. DNA for the CDR3: TGTGCCAGCAGTTTCCGGGGCACAGATACGCAGTATTTT. The chain carries TRBV12-3 or TRBV12-4 and TRBJ2-3; D ambiguous. Trimming pared 3 bases from V and 1 base from J, leaving 5 bases between. This CDR3 spans 13 amino acids.

This clone was detected once. This sequence joins TRBV6-5 and TRBJ1-4, with 11 bases lining up with TRBD1. V gave up 4 bases and J gave up 5 bases; unmatched junction bases: 3. Germline CDR1 MNHEY, CDR2 SVGAGI. This CDR3 spans 15 amino acids. The CDR3 region is CASSSRTGGNEKLFF. The CDR3 nucleotides are TGTGCCAGCAGTTCTAGGACAGGGGGCAATGAAAAACTGTTTTTT.

The chain employs TRBV10-3 and TRBJ2-7, with D possibly matching TRBD2 (5 bases). Germline V lookup: CDR1 ENHRY, CDR2 SYGVKD. Between the trimmed V and J ends, which lost 2 bases and 2 bases, there was a span of 7 bases. This CDR3 has 13 amino acids. CDR3 nucleotides: TGTGCCATCAGTGAGACCGGGGCCTACGAGCAGTACGTC. Protein: CAISETGAYEQYV.

The J gene is TRBJ1-5, the V gene TRBV6-1; TRBD1 aligns across 7 bases. Trimming took 1 base from V and 3 from J; bases not matched to a gene: 6. The CDR3 runs to 16 residues. Germline CDR1 reads MNHNS; CDR2 reads SASEGT. The CDR3 spells CASSEEYGQDNQPQHF. DNA for the CDR3: TGTGCCAGCAGTGAAGAGTACGGACAGGACAATCAGCCCCAGCATTTT.

The chain recombines TRBV30 with TRBJ1-5; D is possibly TRBD1 (6 bases). The germline V gene encodes CDR1 GTSNPN and CDR2 SVGIG (reference sequence). CDR3 length: 16 residues. V was pared by 3 bases and J by 4 bases, with 19 bases between. Here the CDR3 reads CAWSTRSGQTNQPQHF. The DNA of the CDR3 is TGTGCCTGGAGCACCCGATCCGGACAGACTAATCAGCCCCAGCATTTT.

V is TRBV6-5 and J is TRBJ1-3, with 7 positions matching TRBD1. Trimming removed 6 bases from V and 0 bases from J; junction bases left unmatched: 5. Germline V gives CDR1 MNHEY, CDR2 SVGAGI. The CDR3 sequence is 15 residues long. The CDR3 DNA follows: TGTGCCAGCAGGACGGACAGGCTCTCTGGAAACACCATATATTTT. Translated: CASRTDRLSGNTIYF.

This clone appeared a single time. The chain uses TRBV5-1 and TRBJ2-3; TRBD2 aligns across 8 bases. The CDR3 length is 16 residues. The germline V gene has CDR1 SGHRS and CDR2 YFSETQ. V dropped 4 bases and J dropped 6; count of bases not matched to a gene: 13. CDR3 nucleotide sequence: TGCGCCAGCAGCCCGACGGGGGGACTAGTGGCTGATACGCAGTATTTT. It is translated as CASSPTGGLVADTQYF. The full variable domain, its missing parts supplied by reference TRBV5-1 and TRBJ2-3, is KAGVTQTPRYLIKTRGQQVTLSCSPISGHRSVSWYQQTPGQGLQFLFEYFSETQRNKGNFPGRFSGRQFSNSRSEMNVSTLELGDSALYLCASSPTGGLVADTQYFGPGTRLTVL.

This clone has a single count. The chain couples TRBV28 to TRBJ1-1; D call uncertain. This CDR3 spans 11 amino acids. V gave up 2 bases and J gave up 9 bases, with 7 bases separating them. CDR1 and CDR2 from the germline V gene are MDHEN and SYDVKM. CDR3 residues: CASSLTDKAFF. For the CDR3, the DNA is TGTGCCAGCAGTTTAACAGACAAAGCTTTCTTT.

The rearrangement links TRBV15 to TRBJ1-1; TRBD1 is a possible D gene (5 bases). Germline V lookup: CDR1 LNHNV, CDR2 YYDKDF (reference sequence). Trimming pared 0 bases from V and 10 bases from J, leaving 18 bases between. CDR3 size: 15 residues. The CDR3 protein is CATSRDSSGGAGAFF. CDR3 coding DNA: TGTGCCACCAGCAGAGATTCTTCGGGGGGTGCTGGAGCTTTCTTT.

The rearrangement uses TRBV5-4 and TRBJ2-2; 7 positions match TRBD2. Germline V lookup: CDR1 SGHNT, CDR2 YYREEE (reference sequence). V lost 5 bases and J lost 4; bases outside the gene matches: 5. This CDR3 has 14 residues. The CDR3 protein is CASRSLATTGELFF. CDR3 DNA sequence: TGTGCCAGCAGGTCACTAGCGACCACCGGGGAGCTGTTTTTT.

This rearrangement joins TRBV7-2 to TRBJ2-3; D is ambiguous. Germline V gene sequence: CDR1 SGHTA, CDR2 FQGNSA. V dropped 5 bases and J dropped 4 bases, with 13 bases sitting between them. The CDR3 runs to 14 residues. CDR3 DNA: TGTGCCAGCAGCCGCCTTATTCGGTCAGATACGCAGTATTTT. Its protein is CASSRLIRSDTQYF.

This chain's CDR3 is CASSLAGFGISYNEQFF. CDR3 DNA sequence: TGTGCCAGCAGCTTAGCCGGGTTCGGAATTTCCTACAATGAGCAGTTCTTC. The chain is built from TRBV13 and TRBJ2-1; no definite D call. The V gene lost 1 base and the J gene lost 1 base, with 14 bases spanning the gap. This CDR3 is 17 amino acids long. Germline CDR1 PRHDT, CDR2 FYEKMQ (reference sequence). Full variable domain (missing parts from reference TRBV13 and TRBJ2-1): AAGVIQSPRHLIKEKRETATLKCYPIPRHDTVYWYQQGPGQDPQFLISFYEKMQSDKGSIPDRFSAQQFSDYHSELNMSSLELGDSALYFCASSLAGFGISYNEQFFGPGTRLTVL.

V usage is TRBV25-1 and J usage is TRBJ2-5; TRBD2 matches 10 bases. Germline V CDR1 and CDR2: MGHDK, SYGVNS. The V and J ends lost 6 bases and 5 bases, in that order; junction bases with no gene match: 15. The CDR3 runs to 17 residues. The CDR3 is CASRIPASGRGQETQYF. The DNA for the CDR3 is TGTGCCAGCAGGATTCCGGCTAGCGGGAGAGGTCAGGAGACCCAGTACTTC.

The J gene is TRBJ2-7, the V gene TRBV25-1, with D perhaps matching TRBD1 (5 bases). Trimming left V 6 bases short and J 2 bases short, with 14 bases between. In germline, CDR1 is MGHDK, CDR2 SYGVNS. The CDR3 runs to 14 residues. The CDR3 DNA reads as TGTGCCAGCAGAGCCCCAGGGTACCCCTACGAGCAGTACTTC. This gives the protein CASRAPGYPYEQYF.

The CDR3: CASIISAKWRGEKLFF. CDR3 nucleotides: TGTGCCAGTATTATCTCGGCAAAATGGCGGGGGGAAAAACTGTTTTTT. The J gene is TRBJ1-4, the V gene TRBV19, with D possibly matching TRBD1 (5 bases). This CDR3 comprises 16 residues. Germline values: CDR1 LNHDA, CDR2 SQIVND (reference sequence). V was shortened by 7 bases and J by 8 bases, with 23 bases between the two germline ends.

The rearrangement uses TRBV6-6 and TRBJ2-1, with 7 bases identical to TRBD1. The CDR3 covers 17 residues. Germline lookup yields CDR1 MNHNY and CDR2 SVGAGI (reference sequence). The V segment lost 5 bases and the J segment 5 bases; nucleotides outside the gene matches: 15. CDR3: CASSPQGVRGADNEQFF. DNA of the CDR3: TGTGCCAGCAGTCCCCAGGGGGTACGAGGAGCCGACAATGAGCAGTTCTTC.

The chain combines TRBV10-3 with TRBJ2-5; 9 bases map to TRBD2. This CDR3 spans 16 amino acids. CDR1 is ENHRY, CDR2 SYGVKD, per germline. Trimming cost V 3 bases and J 5 bases; bases outside gene matches: 10. CDR3 in amino acids: CAISDPASGEGETQYF. The CDR3 DNA reads as TGTGCCATCAGTGACCCGGCTAGCGGGGAGGGGGAGACCCAGTACTTC.